Presented here are 5 T cell receptor beta chains from one specimen sequenced in a study of OX40 agonist ivuxolimab in advanced cancers. The repertoire was sequenced with immunoSEQ multiplex PCR; TCRdb's copy has only in-frame clones and lacks some. This sample has more than 50,000 clones, with about 90% found just once. Source: CD4+ or CD8+ T cells sorted from blood, taken in a trial of the OX40 agonist ivuxolimab. The source is an adult with an advanced solid tumor such as melanoma, head and neck, liver or kidney cancer.

This clone was observed at least ten times. The chain employs TRBV25-1 and TRBJ1-6; 7 bases map to TRBD1. Germline trimming cut 3 bases from V and 2 bases from J; bases unmatched to any gene: 4. CDR1 and CDR2 from the germline V gene are MGHDK and SYGVNS. The CDR3 is 16 amino acids. CDR3 sequence: CASSDNRGTYNSPLHF. CDR3 nucleotides: TGTGCCAGCAGTGATAACAGGGGTACCTATAATTCACCCCTCCACTTT.

CDR3 amino acids: CASSSLGRSVVTQYF. In DNA, the CDR3 is TGTGCCAGCAGTTCGCTAGGGAGGTCCGTGGTGACCCAGTACTTC. The rearrangement links TRBV27 to TRBJ2-5; perhaps TRBD2 as D (6 bases). There are 15 residues in the CDR3. The ends were cut back, 4 bases at V and 7 bases at J, with 19 bases in the middle. Per germline, CDR1 MNHEY and CDR2 SMNVEV (reference sequence).

The chain recombines TRBV5-6 with TRBJ2-5, with 12 bases fitting TRBD2. The germline gives CDR1 SGHDT, CDR2 YYEEEE. This CDR3 has 17 residues. The trim removed 0 bases at V and 4 bases at J, leaving 7 bases unmatched. CDR3 residues: CASSLAPSGGAGETQYF. The DNA of the CDR3 is TGTGCCAGCAGCTTGGCGCCTAGCGGGGGGGCCGGAGAGACCCAGTACTTC.

This clone has just one count. This sequence joins TRBV9 and TRBJ1-2; D unclear. Per the germline V gene, CDR1 is SGDLS and CDR2 is YYNGEE. V lost 0 bases, J lost 6 bases, and 6 bases lay in between. The CDR3 has 12 residues. As DNA, the CDR3 is TGTGCCAGCAGCGTAGGACATGATGGCTACACCTTC. Translating it yields CASSVGHDGYTF.

The chain couples TRBV27 to TRBJ1-5, with a possible D match to TRBD1 (6 bases). V was cut by 5 bases and J by 9 bases, with 14 bases left in between. The CDR3 consists of 13 residues. CDR1 and CDR2 from the germline V gene are MNHEY and SMNVEV (reference sequence). For the CDR3, the DNA is TGTGCCAGCAGTCACCAGGGGAGTGGGCCCCAGCATTTT. As protein: CASSHQGSGPQHF.